These 12 T cell receptor beta chains came from one sample sequenced in a study of blood T cell repertoires in COVID-19. This table comes from immunoSEQ multiplex PCR, and its TCRdb copy is limited to in-frame clones, with some not included. The table records about 150,000 clones, roughly nine tenths of them present only once. What was sequenced was peripheral blood. The receptors were gathered from a man in his late teens or twenties with COVID-19, enrolled during active disease.

V and J are TRBV2 and TRBJ1-2; D gene unclear. The CDR3 has 15 amino acids. Deletions cut 0 bases from V and 0 bases from J, with 8 bases between. Looked up from germline, CDR1 is SNHLY and CDR2 is FYNNEI. The CDR3 DNA is TGTGCCAGCAGTGAAGCCCCAGGCTCTAACTATGGCTACACCTTC. This codes for CASSEAPGSNYGYTF.

This clone was seen just once. The V and J genes are TRBV27 and TRBJ2-2, with 10 bases matching TRBD2. The CDR3 has 17 amino acids. J lost 3 bases, V lost 2 bases, and 6 bases had no gene match. The germline V gene has CDR1 MNHEY and CDR2 SMNVEV (reference sequence). The CDR3 DNA reads as TGTGCCAGCAGTTTAACCAGCGGGAGGGCCTACACCGGGGAGCTGTTTTTT. It specifies CASSLTSGRAYTGELFF.

This chain uses TRBV5-4 with TRBJ2-7, with 8 nucleotides matching TRBD2. V shed 4 bases and J 5 bases; nucleotides not matched to a gene: 11. Germline V gene lookup returns CDR1 SGHNT and CDR2 YYREEE (reference sequence). This CDR3 spans 15 amino acids. CDR3: CASSRPGGRINEQYF. CDR3 DNA sequence: TGTGCCAGCAGCCGTCCCGGCGGGAGGATAAACGAGCAGTACTTC. Drawing the rest from reference TRBV5-4 and TRBJ2-7, the complete variable domain is ETGVTQSPTHLIKTRGQQVTLRCSSQSGHNTVSWYQQALGQGPQFIFQYYREEENGRGNFPPRFSGLQFPNYSSELNVNALELDDSALYLCASSRPGGRINEQYFGPGTRLTVT.

This clone was observed a single time. The chain couples TRBV18 to TRBJ2-5; 8 nucleotides align to TRBD1. The CDR3 loop spans 16 amino acids. The germline CDR1 and CDR2 sequences are KGHSH and LQKENI. With V trimmed by 1 base and J by 5 bases, 9 bases remained unmatched. CDR3 DNA sequence: TGTGCCAGCTCACCACAGAATCGACAGGGGATGGAGACCCAGTACTTC. This encodes CASSPQNRQGMETQYF.

In this sample, this clone turned up a few times. This sequence joins TRBV7-6 and TRBJ2-1; 8 nucleotides match TRBD1. The CDR3 is made up of 15 amino acids. The V and J ends lost 4 bases and 8 bases, in that order; junction bases with no gene match: 10. In germline, CDR1 is SGHVS, CDR2 FNYEAQ. CDR3 bases: TGTGCCAGCAGCTCAAGACAGGGGAATAGGGATGAGCAGTTCTTC. This codes for CASSSRQGNRDEQFF.

For this clone: Compared with germline, one end of the junction differs, possibly owing to a read error. The chain carries TRBV27 and TRBJ1-4; unclear D gene. This CDR3 has 13 residues. Germline V gene lookup returns CDR1 MNHEY and CDR2 SMNVEV (reference sequence). Here the CDR3 DNA reads TGTGCCAGCAGTCCATTTAAAAATGAAAAACTGCTTTTT. Encoded protein: CASSPFKNEKLLF.

DNA for the CDR3: TGTGCCAGCAGCCCGTCGGTAAACGGTCAGCCCCAGCATTTT. Translating it yields CASSPSVNGQPQHF. The genes are TRBV7-9 and TRBJ1-5; D is uncertain. The CDR3 sequence is 14 residues long. From germline, CDR1 is SEHNR and CDR2 FQNEAQ (reference sequence). The V gene lost 5 bases and the J gene lost 6 bases, with 14 bases spanning the gap.

A note on this clone: Distinct nucleotide sequences in the sample also encode this CDR3. The chain has TRBV5-6 and TRBJ2-3; D may be TRBD1 (5 bases). The ends were cut back, 3 bases at V and 1 base at J, with 9 bases in the middle. This CDR3 is 14 amino acids long. CDR1 is SGHDT and CDR2 is YYEEEE in the germline V gene. CDR3 amino acids: CASSYPTGTDTQYF. CDR3 DNA: TGTGCCAGCAGCTATCCGACAGGCACAGATACGCAGTATTTT. The complete variable domain, with remaining parts taken from reference TRBV5-6 and TRBJ2-3, reads DAGVTQSPTHLIKTRGQQVTLRCSPKSGHDTVSWYQQALGQGPQFIFQYYEEEERQRGNFPDRFSGHQFPNYSSELNVNALLLGDSALYLCASSYPTGTDTQYFGPGTRLTVL.

Only one count was recorded for this clone. This chain uses TRBV4-1 with TRBJ2-7, with D possibly TRBD1 on 6 matching bases. The germline CDR1 and CDR2 sequences are MGHRA and YSYEKL. The CDR3 consists of 14 residues. Deletions cut 2 bases from V and 5 bases from J, with 13 bases between. CDR3 nucleotide sequence: TGCGCCAGCAGCCAATTGTACAGGGCTGACGAGCAGTACTTC. It encodes CASSQLYRADEQYF.

The chain joins TRBV7-8 to TRBJ2-3, with 8 bases matching TRBD1. Germline trimming cut 1 base from V and 3 bases from J; bases unmatched to any gene: 6. CDR1 and CDR2 from the germline V gene are SGHVS and FQNEAQ. CDR3 size: 16 residues. CDR3 loop: CASSLGQGRFTDTQYF. The CDR3 nucleotides are TGTGCCAGCAGCTTAGGACAGGGGCGGTTTACAGATACGCAGTATTTT.

J is TRBJ1-5 and V is TRBV5-1; no definite D call. V lost 0 bases and J 4 bases, leaving 8 bases between the germline ends. Germline V gives CDR1 SGHRS, CDR2 YFSETQ. The CDR3 length is 14 residues. The CDR3 reads CASSLVGENQPQHF. CDR3 DNA: TGCGCCAGCAGCTTGGTTGGGGAGAATCAGCCCCAGCATTTT.

This clone was seen only once. This chain links TRBV9 with TRBJ2-3, with 10 bases fitting TRBD2. CDR1 SGDLS and CDR2 YYNGEE come from the germline V gene. This CDR3 is built from 16 residues. Losses at the gene ends were 0 bases for V and 5 bases for J; bases not matched to a gene: 6. DNA of the CDR3: TGTGCCAGCAGCGTAGTTTTAGCGGGAGGTAAAGATACGCAGTATTTT. It is translated as CASSVVLAGGKDTQYF. The whole variable domain, filled in from reference TRBV9 and TRBJ2-3, reads DSGVTQTPKHLITATGQRVTLRCSPRSGDLSVYWYQQSLDQGLQFLIQYYNGEERAKGNILERFSAQQFPDLHSELNLSSLELGDSALYFCASSVVLAGGKDTQYFGPGTRLTVL.